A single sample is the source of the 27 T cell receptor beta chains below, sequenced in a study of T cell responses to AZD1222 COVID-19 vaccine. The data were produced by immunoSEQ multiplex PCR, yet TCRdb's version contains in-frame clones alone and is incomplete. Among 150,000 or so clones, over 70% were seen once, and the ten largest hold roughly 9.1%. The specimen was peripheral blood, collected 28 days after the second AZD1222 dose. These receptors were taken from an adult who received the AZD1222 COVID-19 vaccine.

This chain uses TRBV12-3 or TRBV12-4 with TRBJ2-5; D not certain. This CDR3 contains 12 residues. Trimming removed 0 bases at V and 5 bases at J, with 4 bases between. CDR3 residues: CASSLAYETQYF. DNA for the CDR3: TGTGCCAGCAGTTTAGCGTACGAGACCCAGTACTTC.

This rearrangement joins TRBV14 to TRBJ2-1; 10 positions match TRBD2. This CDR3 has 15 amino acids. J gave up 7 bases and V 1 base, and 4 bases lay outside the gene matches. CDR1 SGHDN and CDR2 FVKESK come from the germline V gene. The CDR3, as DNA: TGTGCCAGCAGCCAAGCAGCGGGAGGGGGGAATGAGCAGTTCTTC. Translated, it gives CASSQAAGGGNEQFF.

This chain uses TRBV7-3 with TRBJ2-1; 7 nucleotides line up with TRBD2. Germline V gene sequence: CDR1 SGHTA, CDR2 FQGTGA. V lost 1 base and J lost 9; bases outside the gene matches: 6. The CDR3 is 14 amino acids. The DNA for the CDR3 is TGTGCCAGCAGCTTAATCGGGGCGGGAGCTGAGCAGTTCTTC. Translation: CASSLIGAGAEQFF.

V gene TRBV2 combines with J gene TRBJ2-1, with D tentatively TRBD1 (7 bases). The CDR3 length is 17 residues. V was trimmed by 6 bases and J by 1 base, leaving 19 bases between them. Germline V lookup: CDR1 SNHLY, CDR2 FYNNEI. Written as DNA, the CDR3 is TGTGCCAGCAGCCACGACAGGGAGGATTGGTCCTACAATGAGCAGTTCTTC. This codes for CASSHDREDWSYNEQFF.

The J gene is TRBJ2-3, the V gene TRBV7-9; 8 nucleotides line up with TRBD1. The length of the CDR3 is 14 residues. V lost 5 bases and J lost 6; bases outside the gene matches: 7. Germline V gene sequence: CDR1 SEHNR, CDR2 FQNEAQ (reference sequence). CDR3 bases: TGTGCCAGCAGCACAAGACAGGGGTGGGATACGCAGTATTTT. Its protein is CASSTRQGWDTQYF.

The CDR3 sequence is CASSQIISSYNEQFF. CDR3 DNA sequence: TGTGCCAGCAGCCAAATAATCAGCTCCTACAATGAGCAGTTCTTC. The rearrangement joins TRBV4-2 to TRBJ2-1; no reliable D call. From germline, CDR1 is LGHNA and CDR2 YNFKEQ. This CDR3 spans 15 amino acids. V lost 2 bases, J lost 0 bases, and 8 bases lay in between.

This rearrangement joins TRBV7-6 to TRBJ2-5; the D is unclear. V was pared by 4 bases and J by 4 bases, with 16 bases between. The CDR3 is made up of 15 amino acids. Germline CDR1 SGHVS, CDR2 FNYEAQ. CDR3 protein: CASSSLIGIIETQYF. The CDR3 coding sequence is TGTGCCAGCAGCTCCTTAATCGGTATTATAGAGACCCAGTACTTC.

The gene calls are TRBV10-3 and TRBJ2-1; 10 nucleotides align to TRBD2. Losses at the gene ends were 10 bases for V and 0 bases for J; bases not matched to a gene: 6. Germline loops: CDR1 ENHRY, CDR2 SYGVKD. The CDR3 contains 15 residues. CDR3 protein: CASSGRVSSYNEQFF. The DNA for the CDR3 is TGTGCCAGCAGCGGGAGGGTGAGCTCCTACAATGAGCAGTTCTTC.

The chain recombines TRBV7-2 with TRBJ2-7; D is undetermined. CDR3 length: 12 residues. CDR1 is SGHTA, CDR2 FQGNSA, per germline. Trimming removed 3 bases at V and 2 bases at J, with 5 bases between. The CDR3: CASSLTTYEQYF. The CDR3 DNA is TGTGCCAGCAGCTTGACAACCTACGAGCAGTACTTC.

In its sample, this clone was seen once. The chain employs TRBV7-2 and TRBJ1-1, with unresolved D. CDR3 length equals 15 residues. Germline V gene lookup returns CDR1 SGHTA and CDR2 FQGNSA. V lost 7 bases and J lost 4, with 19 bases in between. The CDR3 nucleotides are TGTGCCAGCAAATTGAAGGGTTTTGTGGGCACTGAAGCTTTCTTT. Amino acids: CASKLKGFVGTEAFF.

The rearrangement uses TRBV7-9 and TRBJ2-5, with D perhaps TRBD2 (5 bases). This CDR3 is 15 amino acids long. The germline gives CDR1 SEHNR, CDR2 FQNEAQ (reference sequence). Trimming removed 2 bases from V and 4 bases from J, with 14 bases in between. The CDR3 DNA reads TGTGCCAGCAGCTTATCCGCGTTTGGAGGAGAGACCCAGTACTTC. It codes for CASSLSAFGGETQYF.

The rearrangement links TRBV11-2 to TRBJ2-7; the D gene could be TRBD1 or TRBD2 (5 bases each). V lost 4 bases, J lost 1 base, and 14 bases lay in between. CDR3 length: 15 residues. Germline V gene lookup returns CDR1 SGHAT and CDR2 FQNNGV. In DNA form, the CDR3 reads TGTGCCAGCAGCTGGGTCCGGGACGCTTCCTACGAGCAGTACTTC. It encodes CASSWVRDASYEQYF. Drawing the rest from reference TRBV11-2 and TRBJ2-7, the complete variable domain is EAGVAQSPRYKIIEKRQSVAFWCNPISGHATLYWYQQILGQGPKLLIQFQNNGVVDDSQLPKDRFSAERLKGVDSTLKIQPAKLEDSAVYLCASSWVRDASYEQYFGPGTRLTVT.

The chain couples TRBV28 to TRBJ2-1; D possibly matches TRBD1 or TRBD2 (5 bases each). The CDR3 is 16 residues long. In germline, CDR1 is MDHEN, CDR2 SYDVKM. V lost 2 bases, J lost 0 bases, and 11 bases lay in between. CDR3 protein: CASSLGDGNSYNEQFF. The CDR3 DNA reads TGTGCCAGCAGTTTAGGGGACGGAAACTCCTACAATGAGCAGTTCTTC.

The DNA for the CDR3 is TGTGCCAGCATCCCGACAGGGGACCCACCCCTCCACTTT. Its protein is CASIPTGDPPLHF. The chain joins TRBV2 to TRBJ1-6; 8 positions match TRBD1. The length of the CDR3 is 13 residues. Germline lookup yields CDR1 SNHLY and CDR2 FYNNEI. V dropped 7 bases and J dropped 11; count of bases not matched to a gene: 7.

The CDR3 region has the DNA TGTGCCAGCGGCAGGGTCCGCTACACCTTC. It translates to CASGRVRYTF. The V gene is TRBV2, the J gene TRBJ1-2; D perhaps matches TRBD1 (5 bases). The V end lost 8 bases, the J end lost 9 bases, and 10 bases lay between the germline ends. The CDR3 totals 10 residues. Germline CDR1 SNHLY, CDR2 FYNNEI.

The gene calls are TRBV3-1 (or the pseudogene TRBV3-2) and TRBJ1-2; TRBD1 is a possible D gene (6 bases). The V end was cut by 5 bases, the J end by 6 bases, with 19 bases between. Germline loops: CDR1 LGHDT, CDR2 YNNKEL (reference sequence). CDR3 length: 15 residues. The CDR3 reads CASSAGGRDSNGYTF. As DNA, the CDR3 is TGTGCCAGCAGCGCCGGGGGCCGGGACTCAAATGGCTACACCTTC.

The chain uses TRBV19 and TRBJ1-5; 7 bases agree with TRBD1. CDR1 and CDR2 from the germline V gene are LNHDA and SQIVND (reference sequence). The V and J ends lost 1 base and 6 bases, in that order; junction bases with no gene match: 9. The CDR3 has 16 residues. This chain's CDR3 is CASSIVRAGGFQPQHF. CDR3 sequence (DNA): TGTGCCAGTAGTATAGTCCGGGCAGGGGGATTTCAGCCCCAGCATTTT.

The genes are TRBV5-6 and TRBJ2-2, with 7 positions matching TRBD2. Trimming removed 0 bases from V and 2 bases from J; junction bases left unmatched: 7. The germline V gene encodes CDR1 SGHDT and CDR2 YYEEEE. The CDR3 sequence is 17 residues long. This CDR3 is CASSLGWEGINTGELFF. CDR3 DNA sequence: TGTGCCAGCAGCTTGGGGTGGGAGGGGATCAACACCGGGGAGCTGTTTTTT.

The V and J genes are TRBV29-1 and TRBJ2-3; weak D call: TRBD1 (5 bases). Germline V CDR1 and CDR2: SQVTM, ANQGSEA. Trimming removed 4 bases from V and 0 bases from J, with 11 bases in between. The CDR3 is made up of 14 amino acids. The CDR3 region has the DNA TGCAGCGTTGTCCAGGGATGGAGCACAGATACGCAGTATTTT. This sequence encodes CSVVQGWSTDTQYF.

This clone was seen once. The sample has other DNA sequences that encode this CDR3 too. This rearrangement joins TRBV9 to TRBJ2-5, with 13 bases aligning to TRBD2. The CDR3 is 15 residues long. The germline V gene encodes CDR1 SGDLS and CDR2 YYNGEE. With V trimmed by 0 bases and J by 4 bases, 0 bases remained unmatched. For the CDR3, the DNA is TGTGCCAGCAGCGTAGGACTAGCGGGAGGAGAGACCCAGTACTTC. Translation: CASSVGLAGGETQYF.

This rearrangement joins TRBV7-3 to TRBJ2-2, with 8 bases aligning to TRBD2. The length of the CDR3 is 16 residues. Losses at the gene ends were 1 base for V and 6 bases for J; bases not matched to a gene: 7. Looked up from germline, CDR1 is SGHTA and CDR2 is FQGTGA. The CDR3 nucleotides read TGTGCCAGCAGCTTAAAGACGCGGGAGGCCCCCGGGGAGCTGTTTTTT. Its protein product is CASSLKTREAPGELFF.

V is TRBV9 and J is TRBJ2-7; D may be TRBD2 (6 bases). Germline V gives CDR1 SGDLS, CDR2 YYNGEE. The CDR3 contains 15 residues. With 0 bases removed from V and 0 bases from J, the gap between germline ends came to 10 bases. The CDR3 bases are TGTGCCAGCAGCGTAGGGCGGGGCAACTCCTACGAGCAGTACTTC. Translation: CASSVGRGNSYEQYF.

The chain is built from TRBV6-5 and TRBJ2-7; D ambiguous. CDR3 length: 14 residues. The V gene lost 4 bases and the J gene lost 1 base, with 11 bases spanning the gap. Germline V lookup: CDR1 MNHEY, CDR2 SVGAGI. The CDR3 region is CASSSLDESYEQYF. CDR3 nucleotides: TGTGCCAGCAGTTCCTTGGACGAGTCCTACGAGCAGTACTTC.

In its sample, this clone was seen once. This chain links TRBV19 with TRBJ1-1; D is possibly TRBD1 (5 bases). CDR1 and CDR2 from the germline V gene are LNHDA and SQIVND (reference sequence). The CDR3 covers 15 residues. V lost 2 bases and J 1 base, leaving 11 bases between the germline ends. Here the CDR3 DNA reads TGTGCCAGTAGTATAACCAGGGCGGGGAACACTGAAGCTTTCTTT. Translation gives CASSITRAGNTEAFF. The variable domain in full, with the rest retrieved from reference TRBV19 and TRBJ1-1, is DGGITQSPKYLFRKEGQNVTLSCEQNLNHDAMYWYRQDPGQGLRLIYYSQIVNDFQKGDIAEGYSVSREKKESFPLTVTSAQKNPTAFYLCASSITRAGNTEAFFGQGTRLTVV.

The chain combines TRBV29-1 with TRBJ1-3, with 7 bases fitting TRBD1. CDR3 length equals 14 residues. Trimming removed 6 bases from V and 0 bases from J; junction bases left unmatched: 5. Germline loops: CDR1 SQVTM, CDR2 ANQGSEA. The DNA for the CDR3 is TGCAGCGTCGAGCAGGGGGGCTCTGGAAACACCATATATTTT. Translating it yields CSVEQGGSGNTIYF.

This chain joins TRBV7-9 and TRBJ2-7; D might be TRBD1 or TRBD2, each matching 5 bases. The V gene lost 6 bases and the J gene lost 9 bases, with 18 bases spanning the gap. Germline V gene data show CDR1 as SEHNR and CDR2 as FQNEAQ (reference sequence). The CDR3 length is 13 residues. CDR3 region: CASRSTGTEGQYF. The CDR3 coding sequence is TGTGCCAGCAGATCCACCGGGACGGAAGGGCAGTACTTC.

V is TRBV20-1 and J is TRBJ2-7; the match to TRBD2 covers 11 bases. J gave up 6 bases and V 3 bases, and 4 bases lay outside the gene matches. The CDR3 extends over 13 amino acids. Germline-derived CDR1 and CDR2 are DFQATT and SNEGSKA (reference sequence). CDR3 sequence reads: CSASLLAGAEQYF. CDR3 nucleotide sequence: TGCAGTGCTAGTTTACTAGCGGGAGCCGAGCAGTACTTC.